The clone carrying this T cell receptor (beta chain) showed up just a few times. These data are taken from a study of blood T cell repertoires in COVID-19. The data were produced by immunoSEQ multiplex PCR, yet TCRdb's version contains in-frame clones alone and is incomplete. In the table there are around 65,000 clones, approximately 91% of which are singletons. Input material: peripheral blood. This receptor was obtained from a human donor in a cohort sampled during active COVID-19.

DNA of the CDR3: TGTGCCAGCTCACGTCGGACTAGCGGTTACAATGAGCAGTTCTTC. Translating it yields CASSRRTSGYNEQFF. The chain couples TRBV18 to TRBJ2-1; 10 nucleotides align to TRBD2. There are 15 residues in the CDR3. Trimming removed 4 bases from V and 4 bases from J; junction bases left unmatched: 4. Germline values: CDR1 KGHSH, CDR2 LQKENI.